This T cell receptor (beta chain) was profiled in a study of T cells expressing NK-cell markers. Study as a whole: Sorted CD3+CD56-NKG2C+, CD3+CD56+NKG2C+ and CD3+CD56+NKG2C- T cells supplied the TCR beta repertoires. Study results and caveats: Several donors had dominant NKG2C+ clonotypes that comprised about 1.0-7.5% of their CD8+ T cells. The CD3+CD56-NKG2C+ fraction was also led by these clonotypes in several donors.

Per germline, CDR1 DFQATT and CDR2 SNEGSKA (reference sequence). This CDR3 spans 12 amino acids. Libraries used 5'RACE template switching adding universal primer site and UMIs. TCRdb re-called the 5' RACE reads; every CDR3 protein appears as one record, without DNA. The sample features under 500,000 distinct CDR3 sequences, with 7.3% in its top ten. Regarding this clonotype: What it binds is not known.

Sequenced: blood T cells: a sorted CD56 or NKG2C T cell subset, CD4+ or CD8+ T cells, or bulk PBMC T cells (not recorded which). The sequence was collected from a woman aged 18 to 75 in good health. This chain joins TRBV20-1 and TRBJ2-7. The CDR3 spells CSASWASFEQYF.